This passage covers 6 T cell receptor beta chains from one sample sequenced in a study of blood T cell repertoires in COVID-19. Clones were read by immunoSEQ multiplex PCR, and TCRdb kept only the in-frame ones, dropping some. The repertoire holds 10,000 to 15,000 clones, with approximately 78% as singletons. Input material: peripheral blood. These TCRs come from a human donor in a cohort sampled during active COVID-19.

The chain combines TRBV5-4 with TRBJ2-1, with 8 bases that match TRBD2. The CDR3 loop spans 16 amino acids. After removal of 2 bases from V and 3 bases from J, the junction contained 7 bases not matched to a gene. Germline V gene lookup returns CDR1 SGHNT and CDR2 YYREEE (reference sequence). CDR3 DNA sequence: TGTGCCAGCAGCTTCAAAGCGGGGGTAGGCTACAATGAGCAGTTCTTC. This gives the protein CASSFKAGVGYNEQFF.

The rearrangement uses TRBV5-4 and TRBJ2-5; maybe TRBD2 (6 bases). The V and J ends lost 1 base and 4 bases respectively, with 8 bases between them. This CDR3 contains 13 residues. CDR1 is SGHNT and CDR2 is YYREEE in the germline V gene (reference sequence). The CDR3 DNA reads as TGTGCCAGCAGCTTGAGAGCGGGAGAGACCCAGTACTTC. Its protein product is CASSLRAGETQYF.

This clone has more than one count but fewer than ten. The gene calls are TRBV5-6 and TRBJ1-2; TRBD1 is a possible D gene (5 bases). The CDR3 extends over 13 amino acids. Germline CDR1 reads SGHDT; CDR2 reads YYEEEE. Trimming shortened V by 0 bases and J by 5 bases, and 8 bases separated the two germline ends. The CDR3 sequence: CASSLGQRYGYTF. In DNA, the CDR3 is TGTGCCAGCAGCTTGGGACAGAGGTATGGCTACACCTTC.

The table lists this clone with a few counts. The genes are TRBV6-2 or TRBV6-3 and TRBJ2-3; 8 bases map to TRBD2. Germline CDR1 is MNHEY and CDR2 is SVGEGT. This CDR3 spans 16 amino acids. With V trimmed by 2 bases and J by 5 bases, 9 bases remained unmatched. The CDR3 nucleotides read TGTGCCAGCAGTTACGGACTAGCATTATGGGGAGATACGCAGTATTTT. Protein sequence: CASSYGLALWGDTQYF.

This chain connects TRBV7-3 to TRBJ2-3; 7 bases fit TRBD2. V lost 6 bases to trimming and J lost 1 base; unmatched junction nucleotides: 4. The CDR3 runs 14 residues. The germline V gene encodes CDR1 SGHTA and CDR2 FQGTGA. CDR3 region: CASSPLAGTDTQYF. CDR3 coding DNA: TGTGCCAGCAGTCCCCTAGCGGGCACAGATACGCAGTATTTT. Based on the CDR3 plus reference TRBV7-3 and TRBJ2-3, the full variable domain is GAGVSQTPSNKVTEKGKYVELRCDPISGHTALYWYRQSLGQGPEFLIYFQGTGAADDSGLPNDRFFAVRPEGSVSTLKIQRTERGDSAVYLCASSPLAGTDTQYFGPGTRLTVL.

This clone came up once. The V gene is TRBV9, the J gene TRBJ2-5; TRBD2 might be the D (6 bases). The CDR3 runs to 14 residues. Trimming removed 2 bases at V and 5 bases at J, with 13 bases between. Germline CDR1 SGDLS, CDR2 YYNGEE. CDR3 coding DNA: TGTGCCAGCAGCGTGGAGGGGCGCGGGGAGACCCAGTACTTC. It specifies CASSVEGRGETQYF.